The source of this T cell receptor (beta chain) is a study of shared clonotypes between healthy human individuals. Study overall: Plates per donor: three CD4 naive, three CD4 memory, two CD8 naive, one CD8 memory.

Data came from immunoSEQ multiplex PCR; TCRdb stores just in-frame clones and leaves some out. The profile shows roughly 1,500,000 clones, approximately 98% of them singletons. This clone came up once. This CDR3 is 13 amino acids long. V lost 8 bases and J lost 4; bases outside the gene matches: 5. CDR1 and CDR2 from the germline V gene are SQVTM and ANQGSEA. All donors qualified as healthy HIV-negative adults and had experienced no recent acute infections or vaccinations. The chain joins TRBV29-1 to TRBJ2-1; 10 bases are shared with TRBD2. The source material was naive CD4+ T cells sorted from blood. Noted subset: CD45RA+ positively selected. The receptor's source is a man aged 25 to 40 in good health. The chain's CDR3 is CSPMTSGYNEQFF. The CDR3 region has the DNA TGCAGCCCGATGACTAGCGGGTACAATGAGCAGTTCTTC.